This paragraph covers one T cell receptor (beta chain) sequence. The antigen remains undetermined. Measured with immunoSEQ multiplex PCR; TCRdb has only the in-frame clones, and not every one. Seen here are about 140,000 clones, roughly 90% observed once, and the top ten hold roughly 1.2%. The data derive from a study of T cell responses to AZD1222 COVID-19 vaccine. Study-wide results and caveats: The sample set comprised mostly white British donors with more females, and clonal diversity was possibly underestimated. Sampling captured repertoires only after the peak T cell response. Per reports, nearly half of all spike-specific TCRs target regions that are unmutated in variants.

Pooling was applied to second doses at about 4 or about 12 weeks. This receptor was obtained from an adult who received the AZD1222 COVID-19 vaccine. This sample comprised peripheral blood, obtained 28 days after the second AZD1222 dose.

CDR3 coding DNA: TGTGCCAGTCTCGAAGGGAGGCGAGGCTACACCTTC. This codes for CASLEGRRGYTF. The V and J genes are TRBV19 and TRBJ1-2, with unresolved D. Germline V gene lookup returns CDR1 LNHDA and CDR2 SQIVND (reference sequence). CDR3 length equals 12 residues. Trimming pared 8 bases from V and 8 bases from J, leaving 15 bases between.